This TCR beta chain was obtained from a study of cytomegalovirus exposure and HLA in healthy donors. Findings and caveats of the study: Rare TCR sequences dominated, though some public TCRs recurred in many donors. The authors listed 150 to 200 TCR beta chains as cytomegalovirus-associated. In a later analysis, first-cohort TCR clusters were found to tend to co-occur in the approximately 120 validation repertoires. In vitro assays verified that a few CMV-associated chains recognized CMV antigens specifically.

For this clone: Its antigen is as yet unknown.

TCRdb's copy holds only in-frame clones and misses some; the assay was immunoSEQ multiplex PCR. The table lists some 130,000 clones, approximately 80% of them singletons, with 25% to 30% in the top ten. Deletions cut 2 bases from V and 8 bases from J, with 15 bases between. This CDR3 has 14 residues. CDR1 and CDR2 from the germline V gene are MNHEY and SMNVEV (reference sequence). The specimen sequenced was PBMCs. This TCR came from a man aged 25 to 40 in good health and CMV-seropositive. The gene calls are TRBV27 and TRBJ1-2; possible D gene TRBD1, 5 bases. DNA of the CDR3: TGTGCCAGCAGTTTAGTTTCAGGGCCCTACGGCTACACCTTC. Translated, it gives CASSLVSGPYGYTF.